The 7 T cell receptor beta chains below come from one sample, sequenced in a study of shared clonotypes between healthy human individuals. Some clones are missing from TCRdb's copy, which holds only in-frame ones; the method was immunoSEQ multiplex PCR. The repertoire holds under 1,100,000 clones, with roughly 74% as singletons. Material for sequencing was memory CD4+ T cells from PBMCs. The subset: CD45RA-negative fraction. The receptors shown here come from a man aged 18 to 29 in good health. Some clones in this sample may be carry-over from other donors' samples.

The chain employs TRBV19 and TRBJ2-1, with 9 bases identical to TRBD2. Per the germline V gene, CDR1 is LNHDA and CDR2 is SQIVND (reference sequence). Losses at the gene ends were 8 bases for V and 2 bases for J; bases not matched to a gene: 10. There are 16 residues in the CDR3. The CDR3 DNA sequence: TGTGCCAGTTCCTCAGCGGGAGGACCCCCCTACAATGAGCAGTTCTTC. Its protein product is CASSSAGGPPYNEQFF.

The genes are TRBV10-1 and TRBJ1-1; D gene uncertain. The V end was cut by 7 bases, the J end by 3 bases, with 9 bases between. CDR3 length: 12 amino acids. Germline values: CDR1 WNHNN, CDR2 SYGVQD (reference sequence). The CDR3 region has the DNA TGCGCCAGCATTGGCGCGGACACTGAAGCTTTCTTT. This gives the protein CASIGADTEAFF.

V is TRBV28 and J is TRBJ1-1; 9 positions agree with TRBD1. Germline V gives CDR1 MDHEN, CDR2 SYDVKM. Trimming took 5 bases from V and 6 from J; bases not matched to a gene: 4. This CDR3 has 13 residues. Here the CDR3 DNA reads TGTGCCAGCAGTCGACAGGGGGTCGCTGAAGCTTTCTTT. Its protein product is CASSRQGVAEAFF.

V usage is TRBV4-1 and J usage is TRBJ2-2, with a possible D match to TRBD2 (5 bases). The CDR3 sequence is 16 residues long. Germline V gene data show CDR1 as MGHRA and CDR2 as YSYEKL. The germline V and J ends were trimmed by 1 base and 2 bases, with 11 bases remaining between them. CDR3 bases: TGCGCCAGCAGCCAAGTCGCGACTACTAACACCGGGGAGCTGTTTTTT. Amino acids: CASSQVATTNTGELFF.

Details on this clone: Other DNA sequences in this sample translate to the same CDR3. This chain links TRBV11-3 with TRBJ2-2, with D perhaps TRBD1 or TRBD2 (6 bases each). The ends were cut back, 3 bases at V and 3 bases at J, with 8 bases in the middle. Germline CDR1 reads SGHNT; CDR2 reads YENEEA. The CDR3 is made up of 14 amino acids. CDR3 region: CASSLRGDTGELFF. As DNA, the CDR3 is TGTGCCAGCAGCTTGAGGGGGGACACCGGGGAGCTGTTTTTT. Looking up the rest from reference TRBV11-3 and TRBJ2-2 gives the full variable domain: EAGVVQSPRYKIIEKKQPVAFWCNPISGHNTLYWYLQNLGQGPELLIRYENEEAVDDSQLPKDRFSAERLKGVDSTLKIQPAELGDSAVYLCASSLRGDTGELFFGEGSRLTVL.

This sequence joins TRBV5-5 and TRBJ1-2; D gene unclear. The CDR3 runs 15 residues. Trimming removed 1 base at V and 1 base at J, with 11 bases between. In germline, CDR1 is SGHKS, CDR2 YYEKEE (reference sequence). CDR3 nucleotides: TGTGCCAGCAGCTTGAACCCACCTGATAACTATGGCTACACCTTC. This translates into CASSLNPPDNYGYTF.

The genes are TRBV20-1 and TRBJ2-1; D gene uncertain. CDR1 and CDR2 (germline): DFQATT, SNEGSKA (reference sequence). The CDR3 length is 10 residues. The germline V and J ends were trimmed by 5 bases and 8 bases, with 7 bases remaining between them. The CDR3 is CSAYDDEQFF. The CDR3 region has the DNA TGCAGTGCTTATGATGATGAGCAGTTCTTC.